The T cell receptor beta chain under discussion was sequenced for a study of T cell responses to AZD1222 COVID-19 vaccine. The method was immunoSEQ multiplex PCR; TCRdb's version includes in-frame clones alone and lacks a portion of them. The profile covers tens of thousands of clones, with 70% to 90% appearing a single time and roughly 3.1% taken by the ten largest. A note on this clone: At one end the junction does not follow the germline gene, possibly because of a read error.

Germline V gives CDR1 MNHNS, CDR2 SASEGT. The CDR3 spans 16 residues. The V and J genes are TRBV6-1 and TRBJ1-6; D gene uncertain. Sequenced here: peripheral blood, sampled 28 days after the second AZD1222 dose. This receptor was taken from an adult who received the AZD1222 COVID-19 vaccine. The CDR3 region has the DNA TGTGCCAGCTGTGACGACCTGAGCTCCTATAATTCACCCCTCCACTTT. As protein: CASCDDLSSYNSPLHF.